A single sample is the source of the 9 T cell receptor beta chains below, sequenced in a study of metastatic and nonmetastatic thyroid tumors. TCRdb reanalyzed the PCR reads with MiXCR. The data contain some 55,000 clones, 25% to 35% of them seen just once; the ten biggest clones take up roughly 15%. None of the patients had undergone any treatment ahead of thyroid surgery. Sequencing was carried out using blood. These receptors were taken from a female donor with papillary thyroid cancer or a benign thyroid nodule (not recorded which). Some clones in this sample may be carry-over from other donors' samples.

This clone was seen a handful of times. The chain links TRBV28 to TRBJ2-3; 8 bases are shared with TRBD2. Germline V lookup: CDR1 MDHEN, CDR2 SYDVKM. The CDR3 spans 13 residues. The ends lost 5 bases at V and 7 bases at J; junction bases unmatched: 5. As DNA, the CDR3 is TGTGCCAGCAGTCCCACGGGGGGGAATACGCAGTATTTT. Residues: CASSPTGGNTQYF.

The chain recombines TRBV7-2 with TRBJ2-3; TRBD2 aligns across 8 bases. The CDR3 covers 15 residues. Germline V gene lookup returns CDR1 SGHTA and CDR2 FQGNSA. Unmatched junction bases numbered 10, after V lost 5 bases and J lost 6 bases. The CDR3 here is CASSQAGVVGDTQYF. CDR3 nucleotides: TGTGCCAGCAGCCAAGCGGGGGTGGTCGGGGATACGCAGTATTTT.

This clone showed up many times. This rearrangement joins TRBV7-9 to TRBJ2-1, with 12 bases identical to TRBD2. The CDR3 contains 15 residues. CDR1 and CDR2 from the germline V gene are SEHNR and FQNEAQ (reference sequence). With V trimmed by 7 bases and J by 6 bases, 7 bases remained unmatched. The CDR3 DNA reads TGTGCCAGCACGGGACTAGCGGGTAGGGTCAATGAGCAGTTCTTC. This codes for CASTGLAGRVNEQFF.

This sequence joins TRBV6-1 and TRBJ2-1; D possibly corresponds to TRBD1 (6 bases). The V gene's germline CDR1 is MNHNS and CDR2 SASEGT. Trimming left V 9 bases short and J 3 bases short, with 12 bases between. CDR3 size: 13 residues. The CDR3 loop reads CASSGQNYNEQFF. The DNA for the CDR3 is TGTGCCAGTTCCGGACAGAACTACAATGAGCAGTTCTTC.

The V and J genes are TRBV6-1 and TRBJ1-1, with D unclear. The CDR3 runs 13 residues. V was trimmed by 7 bases and J by 5 bases, leaving 14 bases between them. Per the germline V gene, CDR1 is MNHNS and CDR2 is SASEGT. The CDR3 region has the DNA TGTGCCAGCACCTCTTTGTGGGATACTGAAGCTTTCTTT. Its protein is CASTSLWDTEAFF.

The genes are TRBV27 and TRBJ1-6; 9 bases align to TRBD1. CDR3 length equals 14 residues. V was clipped by 6 bases and J by 9 bases; unmatched bases: 6. Per the germline V gene, CDR1 is MNHEY and CDR2 is SMNVEV (reference sequence). CDR3: CASSRTGGGSPLHF. In DNA form, the CDR3 reads TGTGCCAGCAGCCGAACAGGGGGCGGTTCACCCCTCCACTTT.

This clone was counted once. The chain combines TRBV11-3 with TRBJ1-1; no clear D gene. Trimming pared 1 base from V and 3 bases from J, leaving 6 bases between. Germline CDR1 and CDR2: SGHNT and YENEEA. The CDR3 runs to 13 residues. CDR3 sequence (DNA): TGTGCCAGCAGCTTAGTTTCGGACACTGAAGCTTTCTTT. Its protein is CASSLVSDTEAFF. The full variable domain, in which reference TRBV11-3 and TRBJ1-1 provide the parts outside the CDR3, is EAGVVQSPRYKIIEKKQPVAFWCNPISGHNTLYWYLQNLGQGPELLIRYENEEAVDDSQLPKDRFSAERLKGVDSTLKIQPAELGDSAVYLCASSLVSDTEAFFGQGTRLTVV.

Comment on this clone: A much larger clone lies one base from this, so it may be a read error. The genes are TRBV6-1 and TRBJ1-2; D call uncertain. Trimming stripped 5 bases from V and 6 bases from J, with 7 bases between. Germline V gene sequence: CDR1 MNHNS, CDR2 SASEGT. The CDR3 has 11 amino acids. In DNA, the CDR3 is TGTGCCAGCAGTACAACACATGGCTACACCTTC. Translating gives CASSTTHGYTF.

The rearrangement links TRBV6-2 or TRBV6-3 to TRBJ2-3, with no clear D. V lost 0 bases and J 7 bases, leaving 2 bases between the germline ends. This CDR3 region has 11 residues. Germline CDR1 and CDR2: MNHEY and SVGEGT. This CDR3 reads CASSYSYTQYF. CDR3 bases: TGTGCCAGCAGTTACTCTTATACGCAGTATTTT.